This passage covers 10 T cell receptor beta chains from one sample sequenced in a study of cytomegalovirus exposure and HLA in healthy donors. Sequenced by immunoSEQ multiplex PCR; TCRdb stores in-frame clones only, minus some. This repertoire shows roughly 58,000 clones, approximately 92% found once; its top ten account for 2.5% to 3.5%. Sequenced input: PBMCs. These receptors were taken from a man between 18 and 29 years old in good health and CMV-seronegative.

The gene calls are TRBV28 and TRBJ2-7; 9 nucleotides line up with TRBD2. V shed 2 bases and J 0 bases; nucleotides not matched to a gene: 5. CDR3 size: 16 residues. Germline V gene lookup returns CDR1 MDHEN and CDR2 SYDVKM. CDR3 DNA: TGTGCCAGCAGTTTACTAGCGGGACCCCGCTCCTACGAGCAGTACTTC. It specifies CASSLLAGPRSYEQYF.

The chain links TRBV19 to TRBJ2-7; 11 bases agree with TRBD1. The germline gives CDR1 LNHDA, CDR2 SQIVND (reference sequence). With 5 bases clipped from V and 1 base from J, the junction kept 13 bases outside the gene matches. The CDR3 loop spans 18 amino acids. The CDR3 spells CASSPAIGDRGGSYEQYF. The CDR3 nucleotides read TGTGCCAGTAGTCCCGCGATAGGGGACAGGGGGGGATCCTACGAGCAGTACTTC.

The CDR3 bases are TGCAGCGTTGTTGTTGGCGGGAGGGCAGATACGCAGTATTTT. Translated, it gives CSVVVGGRADTQYF. The rearrangement links TRBV29-1 to TRBJ2-3; 9 bases align to TRBD2. The CDR3 is 14 residues long. With 4 bases clipped from V and 4 bases from J, the junction kept 6 bases outside the gene matches. Germline CDR1 and CDR2: SQVTM and ANQGSEA.

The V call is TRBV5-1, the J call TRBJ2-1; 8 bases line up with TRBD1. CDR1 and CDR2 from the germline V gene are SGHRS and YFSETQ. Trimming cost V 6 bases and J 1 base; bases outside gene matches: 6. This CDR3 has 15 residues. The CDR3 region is CASNPGTGSYNEQFF. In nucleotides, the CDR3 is TGCGCCAGCAACCCCGGGACAGGTTCCTACAATGAGCAGTTCTTC.

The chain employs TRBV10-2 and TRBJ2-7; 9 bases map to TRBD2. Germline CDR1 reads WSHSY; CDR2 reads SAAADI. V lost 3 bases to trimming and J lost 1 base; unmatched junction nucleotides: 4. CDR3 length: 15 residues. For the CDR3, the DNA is TGCGCCAGCAGTGACAGGACTAGCGCTTCCTACGAGCAGTACTTC. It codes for CASSDRTSASYEQYF.

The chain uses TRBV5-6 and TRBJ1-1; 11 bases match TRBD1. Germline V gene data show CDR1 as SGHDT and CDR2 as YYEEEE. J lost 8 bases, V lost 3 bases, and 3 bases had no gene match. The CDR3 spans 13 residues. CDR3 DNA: TGTGCCAGCAGCTACCGGACAGGGGGCGAAGCTTTCTTT. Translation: CASSYRTGGEAFF. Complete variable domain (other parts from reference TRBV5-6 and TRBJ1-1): DAGVTQSPTHLIKTRGQQVTLRCSPKSGHDTVSWYQQALGQGPQFIFQYYEEEERQRGNFPDRFSGHQFPNYSSELNVNALLLGDSALYLCASSYRTGGEAFFGQGTRLTVV.

The CDR3, as DNA: TGTGCCAGCAGCAATGTTATCAAATCCGGGGGAGGTAGAAGCAATCAGCCCCAGCATTTT. It yields the protein CASSNVIKSGGGRSNQPQHF. The chain couples TRBV21-1 to TRBJ1-5. TRBV21-1 is a pseudogene segment. This CDR3 region has 20 residues.

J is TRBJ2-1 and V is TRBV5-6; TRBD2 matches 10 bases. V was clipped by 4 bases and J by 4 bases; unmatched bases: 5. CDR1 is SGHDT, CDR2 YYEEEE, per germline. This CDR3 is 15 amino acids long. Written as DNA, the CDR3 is TGTGCCAGCAGCGCCGGGACTAGCGATTACAATGAGCAGTTCTTC. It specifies CASSAGTSDYNEQFF.

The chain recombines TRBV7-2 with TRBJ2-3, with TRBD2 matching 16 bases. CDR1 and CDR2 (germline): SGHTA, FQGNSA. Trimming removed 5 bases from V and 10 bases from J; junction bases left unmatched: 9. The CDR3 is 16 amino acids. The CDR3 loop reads CASSTGLAGGQFAQYF. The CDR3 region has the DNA TGTGCCAGCAGCACGGGACTAGCGGGAGGGCAGTTCGCGCAGTATTTT.

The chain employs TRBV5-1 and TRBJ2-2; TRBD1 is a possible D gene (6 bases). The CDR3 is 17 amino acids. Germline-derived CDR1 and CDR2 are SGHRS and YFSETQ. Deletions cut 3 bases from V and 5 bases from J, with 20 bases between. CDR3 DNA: TGCGCCAGCAGCTGGGACACTAGGGCCGTGGGGACCGGGGAGCTGTTTTTT. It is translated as CASSWDTRAVGTGELFF.